The entry below gives a single T cell receptor beta chain sequence along with its context. Its antigen is currently unknown. CDR3 length: 15 amino acids. V shed 3 bases and J shed 1 base, with 12 bases lying between them. CDR1 is SGHKS and CDR2 is YYEKEE in the germline V gene (reference sequence). The data stem from a study of T cell responses to AZD1222 COVID-19 vaccine. Whole-study findings and limits: The donors showed a predominance of white British ancestry and of females, with possible underestimation of clonal diversity. When two AZD1222 doses had been given, Spike-specific TCR breadth and depth rose. At baseline, seropositivity was found in only six or seven AZD1222 recipients.

TCRdb keeps only in-frame clones here, not all; method: immunoSEQ multiplex PCR. The sample shows about 160,000 clones, 88% of them seen only once. The chain recombines TRBV5-5 with TRBJ2-3, with a weak D call TRBD1 (6 bases). This TCR came from an adult in good health. This specimen was peripheral blood, taken on day 0 of AZD1222 vaccination. The CDR3 sequence is CASSSAGAGTDTQYF. Here the CDR3 DNA reads TGTGCCAGCAGCTCGGCAGGGGCGGGCACAGATACGCAGTATTTT.